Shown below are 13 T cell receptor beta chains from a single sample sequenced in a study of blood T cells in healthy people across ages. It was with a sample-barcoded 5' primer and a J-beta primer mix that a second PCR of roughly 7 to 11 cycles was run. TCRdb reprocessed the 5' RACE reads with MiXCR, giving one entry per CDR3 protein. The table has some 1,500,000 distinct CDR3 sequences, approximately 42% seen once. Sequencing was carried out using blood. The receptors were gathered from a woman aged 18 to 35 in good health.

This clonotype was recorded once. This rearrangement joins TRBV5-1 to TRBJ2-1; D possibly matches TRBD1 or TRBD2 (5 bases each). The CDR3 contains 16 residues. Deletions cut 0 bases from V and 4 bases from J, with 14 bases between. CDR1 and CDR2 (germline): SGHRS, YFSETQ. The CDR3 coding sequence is TGCGCCAGCAGCTTGGCCAAAGGGGCGGGTTACAATGAGCAGTTCTTC. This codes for CASSLAKGAGYNEQFF.

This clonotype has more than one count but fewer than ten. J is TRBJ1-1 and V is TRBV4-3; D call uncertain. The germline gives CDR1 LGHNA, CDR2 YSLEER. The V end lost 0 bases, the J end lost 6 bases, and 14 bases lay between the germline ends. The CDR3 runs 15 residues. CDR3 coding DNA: TGCGCCAGCAGCCAAGATCGGCATAGGGCAGCTGAAGCTTTCTTT. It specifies CASSQDRHRAAEAFF.

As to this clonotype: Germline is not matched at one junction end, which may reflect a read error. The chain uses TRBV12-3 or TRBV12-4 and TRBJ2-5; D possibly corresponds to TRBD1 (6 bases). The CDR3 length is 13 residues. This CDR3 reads CVSSPDSQETQYF. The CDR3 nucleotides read TGTGTCAGCAGTCCGGACAGCCAAGAGACCCAGTACTTC.

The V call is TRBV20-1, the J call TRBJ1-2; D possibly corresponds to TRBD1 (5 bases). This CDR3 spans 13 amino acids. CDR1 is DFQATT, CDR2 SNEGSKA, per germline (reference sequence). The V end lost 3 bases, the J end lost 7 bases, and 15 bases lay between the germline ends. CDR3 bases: TGCAGTGCTAGTACTGGCGGGGGTTTTGGCTACACCTTC. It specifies CSASTGGGFGYTF.

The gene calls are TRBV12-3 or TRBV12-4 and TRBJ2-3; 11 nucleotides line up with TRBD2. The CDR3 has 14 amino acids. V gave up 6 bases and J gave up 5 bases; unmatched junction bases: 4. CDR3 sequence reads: CASSRLAGRDTQYF. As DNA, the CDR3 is TGTGCCAGCAGCCGACTAGCGGGGAGAGATACGCAGTATTTT.

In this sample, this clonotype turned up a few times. The CDR3 sequence: CASSSSGTGGEQYF. The CDR3 bases are TGTGCCAGCAGTTCTTCCGGGACAGGAGGCGAGCAGTACTTC. The chain links TRBV28 to TRBJ2-7; 8 bases map to TRBD1. The V gene end was trimmed by 4 bases and the J gene end by 6 bases; junction bases not matched to a gene: 8. The CDR3 is 14 amino acids. CDR1 is MDHEN, CDR2 SYDVKM, per germline.

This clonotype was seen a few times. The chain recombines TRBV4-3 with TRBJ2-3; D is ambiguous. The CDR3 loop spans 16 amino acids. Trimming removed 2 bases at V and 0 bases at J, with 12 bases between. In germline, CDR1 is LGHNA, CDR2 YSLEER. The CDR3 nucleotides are TGCGCCAGCAGCCAATCGGTCAGAGCTAGCACAGATACGCAGTATTTT. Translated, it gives CASSQSVRASTDTQYF.

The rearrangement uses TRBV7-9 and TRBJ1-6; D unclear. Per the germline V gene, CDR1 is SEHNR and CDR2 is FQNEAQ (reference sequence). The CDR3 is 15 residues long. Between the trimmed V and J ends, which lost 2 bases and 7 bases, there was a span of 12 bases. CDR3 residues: CASSLKDLGNSPLHF. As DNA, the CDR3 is TGTGCCAGCAGCTTAAAAGACCTCGGGAATTCACCCCTCCACTTT.

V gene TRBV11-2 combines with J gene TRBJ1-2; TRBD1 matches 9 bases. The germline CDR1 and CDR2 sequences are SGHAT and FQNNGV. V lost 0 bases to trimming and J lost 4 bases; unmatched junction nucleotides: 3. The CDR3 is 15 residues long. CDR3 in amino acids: CASSLDGTGIYGYTF. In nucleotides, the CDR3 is TGTGCCAGCAGCTTAGATGGGACAGGGATCTATGGCTACACCTTC. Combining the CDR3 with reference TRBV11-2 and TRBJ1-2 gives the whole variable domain EAGVAQSPRYKIIEKRQSVAFWCNPISGHATLYWYQQILGQGPKLLIQFQNNGVVDDSQLPKDRFSAERLKGVDSTLKIQPAKLEDSAVYLCASSLDGTGIYGYTFGSGTRLTVV.

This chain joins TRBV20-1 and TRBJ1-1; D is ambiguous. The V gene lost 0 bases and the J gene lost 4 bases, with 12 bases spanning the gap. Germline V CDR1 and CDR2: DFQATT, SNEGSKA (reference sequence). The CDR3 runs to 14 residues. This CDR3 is CSARDRGTGTEAFF. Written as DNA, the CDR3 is TGCAGTGCTAGAGATCGGGGAACGGGCACTGAAGCTTTCTTT.

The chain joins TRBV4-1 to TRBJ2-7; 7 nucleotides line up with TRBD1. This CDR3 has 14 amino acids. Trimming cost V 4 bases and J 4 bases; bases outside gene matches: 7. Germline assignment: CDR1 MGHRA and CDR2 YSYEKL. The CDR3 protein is CASSPGQSLYEQYF. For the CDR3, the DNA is TGCGCCAGCAGCCCGGGACAGAGTCTTTACGAGCAGTACTTC.

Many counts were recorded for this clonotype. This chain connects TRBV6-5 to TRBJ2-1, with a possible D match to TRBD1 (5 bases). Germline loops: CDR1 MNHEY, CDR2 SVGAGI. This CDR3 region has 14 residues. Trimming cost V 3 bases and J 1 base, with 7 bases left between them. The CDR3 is CASSYQGSYNEQFF. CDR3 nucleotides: TGTGCCAGCAGTTATCAGGGATCCTACAATGAGCAGTTCTTC.

The CDR3 here is CASSHRVLAGVLNEQFF. The CDR3 coding sequence is TGCGCCAGCAGCCATCGCGTACTAGCGGGGGTTCTCAATGAGCAGTTCTTC. This rearrangement joins TRBV4-3 to TRBJ2-1; TRBD2 agrees at 11 bases. The CDR3 has 17 residues. With V trimmed by 3 bases and J by 6 bases, 10 bases remained unmatched. Per germline, CDR1 LGHNA and CDR2 YSLEER.